The clone carrying this TCR beta chain was picked up a small number of times. Its antigen remains unidentified. The study drew donors from healthy Caucasian individuals in Russia aged roughly 6 to 90. Per sample, extraction of total RNA gave at least 6 micrograms in every case. Primed by a sample-barcoded 5' primer and a J-beta primer mix, a second PCR proceeded for roughly 6 to 12 cycles. TCRdb reanalysed the 5' RACE reads using MiXCR and keeps one entry per CDR3 protein. The table records about 1.5 million distinct CDR3 sequences, approximately 39% of them present only once. These data come from a study of blood T cells in healthy people across ages. Study results and caveats: The study found TCR beta diversity correlated strongly with naive T cell percentage. Age advanced and TCR beta diversity per million T cells fell, roughly linearly.

The clonotype originates from a woman aged 18-30 years in good health. Material for sequencing was blood.

For the CDR3, the DNA is TGTGCCAGCAGCGTGACCGGGACAGGGACCTACGAGCAGTACTTC. It specifies CASSVTGTGTYEQYF. The chain uses TRBV28 and TRBJ2-7; 9 nucleotides match TRBD1. CDR1 and CDR2 from the germline V gene are MDHEN and SYDVKM. The CDR3 is made up of 15 amino acids. Losses at the gene ends were 6 bases for V and 2 bases for J; bases not matched to a gene: 8.